This TCR beta chain is from a study of T cell responses to AZD1222 COVID-19 vaccine (dated by TCRdb to the early 2020s). Describing the broader study: TCR sequencing was performed for about 250 trial participants, of whom about 200 were given two doses of AZD1222 and 26 were given two doses of MenACWY control vaccine. Trial participants were enrolled by age into subgroups of 18-55, 56-69 and 70-plus years, and roughly 150, 30 and 60 TCR-sequenced participants, respectively, were included in these subgroups. Points the paper makes about the study in general: Participants were mostly white British, with more females than males. The authors suggested clonal diversity may have been underestimated. No day 14 peak-response samples were available, so repertoires were characterized only after the peak T cell response. The 56-69-year group was small, and its depth increase did not reach significance, likely because of low power. Conclusions about previously exposed vaccinees are limited because only 6 or 7 AZD1222 recipients were SARS-CoV-2 seropositive at baseline. Spike-specific TCR breadth and depth rose significantly after two AZD1222 doses compared with day 0 and with MenACWY recipients. The vaccine-associated CD4 TCRs covered the entire spike protein, and the dominant responses fell in regions 160-218 and 743-854. Reportedly, almost half of the unique spike-specific TCRs recognized epitopes lying outside the regions that are mutated in the B.1.351 and B.1.1.7 variants.

This clone has a single count. Its antigen is still unknown. The input lacks base qualities; no much larger clone sits a single base away. The CDR3 regions of human TCRbeta chains were analyzed by immunosequencing. Turning to the authors' computational methods: Repertoire TCRs were matched against a reference library of SARS-CoV-2-specific TCRs generated with the MIRA antigen-specificity platform. Breadth was defined as the fraction of unique TCRs that were SARS-CoV-2-associated. Depth was defined as the fraction of total T cells that were SARS-CoV-2-associated. Using the MIRA data, every spike-specific TCR was mapped to the spike region that the TCR reacted to and assigned to either a CD4 or a CD8 class. Log10-transformed breadth and depth values were compared by one-way ANOVA with Sidak's multiple comparisons tests. TCRdb retrieved this table from immuneACCESS and kept in-frame rearrangements only. Not all clones are present; in checked studies, unresolved V genes account for under half, and no reason is known for the remainder. V, J and clone size are taken as reported in that table, and D and trimming were inferred from the DNA itself. The sample table contains 60,000 to 85,000 clones; only one count was recorded for more than 70% of them. The ten largest clones add up to around 4.4% of the sample.

This sample's time point label indicates: about 28 days (+/-7) after the second vaccine dose. Explained via the paper, the treatment or condition label denotes: meningococcal conjugate vaccine given as trial control. Samples from vaccinated people were obtained from the UK trials COV001 and COV002, which included a single-blind randomized controlled phase 2/3 trial of AZD1222 (ChAdOx1 nCoV-19) in healthy adults. For TCRbeta chain sequencing, PBMC samples from trial participants were taken at day 0 and at day 28 after the second dose. The junction shows trimming of 5 bases on V and 5 bases on J, and the gene matches do not reach 8 bases of it. CDR1 and CDR2 (MNHEY, SVGAGI) derive from the germline V gene. Taken from cysteine to phenylalanine, the CDR3 has 15 residues. Kept here is only the CDR3 DNA, which spans 45 bases and is read in frame from base 1.

The V gene is TRBV6-5 and the J gene is TRBJ2-2; TRBD1 lines up with 7 middle nucleotides. The origin of this receptor is an adult who received the MenACWY meningococcal vaccine as a control. The sample was peripheral blood, taken 28 days after the second dose of the MenACWY control vaccine. The CDR3 corresponds to CASSRTGAGTGELFF. The bases read TGTGCCAGCAGTCGGACAGGTGCTGGGACCGGGGAGCTGTTTTTT.